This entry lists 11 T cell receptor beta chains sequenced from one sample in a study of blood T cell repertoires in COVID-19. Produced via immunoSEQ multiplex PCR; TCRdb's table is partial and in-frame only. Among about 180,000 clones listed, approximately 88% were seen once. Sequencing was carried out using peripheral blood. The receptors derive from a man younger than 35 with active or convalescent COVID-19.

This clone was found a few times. The CDR3 DNA reads TGTGCCAGCAGCTTACCGGGACAGGGGTATTCTGAAGCTTTCTTT. Translation: CASSLPGQGYSEAFF. The V call is TRBV7-2, the J call TRBJ1-1; TRBD1 matches 10 bases. This CDR3 is built from 15 residues. CDR1 is SGHTA, CDR2 FQGNSA, per germline. After removal of 2 bases from V and 6 bases from J, the junction contained 6 bases not matched to a gene.

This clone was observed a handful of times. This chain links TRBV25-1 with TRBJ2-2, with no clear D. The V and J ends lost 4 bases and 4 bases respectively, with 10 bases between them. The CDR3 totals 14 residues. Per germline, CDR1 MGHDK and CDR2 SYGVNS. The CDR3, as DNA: TGTGCCAGCAGTGCGTCCCGTTTCACCGGGGAGCTGTTTTTT. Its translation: CASSASRFTGELFF.

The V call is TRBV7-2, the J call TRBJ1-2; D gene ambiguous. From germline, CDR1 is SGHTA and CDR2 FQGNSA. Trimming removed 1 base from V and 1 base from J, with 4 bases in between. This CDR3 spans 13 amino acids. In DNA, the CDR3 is TGTGCCAGCAGCTTAGACGGTAACTATGGCTACACCTTC. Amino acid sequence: CASSLDGNYGYTF.

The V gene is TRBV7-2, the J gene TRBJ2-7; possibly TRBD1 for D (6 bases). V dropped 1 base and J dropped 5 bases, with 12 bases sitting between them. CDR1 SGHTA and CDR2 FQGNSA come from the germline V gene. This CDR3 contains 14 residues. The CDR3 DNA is TGTGCCAGCAGCTTAGACAGGGTCGCTGACGAGCAGTACTTC. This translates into CASSLDRVADEQYF. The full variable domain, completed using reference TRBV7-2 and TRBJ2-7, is GAGVSQSPSNKVTEKGKDVELRCDPISGHTALYWYRQSLGQGLEFLIYFQGNSAPDKSGLPSDRFSAERTGGSVSTLTIQRTQQEDSAVYLCASSLDRVADEQYFGPGTRLTVT.

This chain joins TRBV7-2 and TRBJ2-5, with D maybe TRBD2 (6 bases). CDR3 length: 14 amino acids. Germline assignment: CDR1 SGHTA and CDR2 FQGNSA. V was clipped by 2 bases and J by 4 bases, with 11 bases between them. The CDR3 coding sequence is TGTGCCAGCAGCTTAACCCCGGGGGTAGAGACCCAGTACTTC. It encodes CASSLTPGVETQYF.

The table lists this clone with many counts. The CDR3 coding sequence is TGCGCCAGCAGTGAGCGCAGGAGGCGGACTAGCGGAGTTTACAATGAGCAGTTCTTC. This codes for CASSERRRRTSGVYNEQFF. This sequence joins TRBV10-1 and TRBJ2-1, with 10 bases that match TRBD2. With 2 bases clipped from V and 4 bases from J, the junction kept 14 bases outside the gene matches. Germline V gene sequence: CDR1 WNHNN, CDR2 SYGVQD (reference sequence). The CDR3 extends over 19 amino acids.

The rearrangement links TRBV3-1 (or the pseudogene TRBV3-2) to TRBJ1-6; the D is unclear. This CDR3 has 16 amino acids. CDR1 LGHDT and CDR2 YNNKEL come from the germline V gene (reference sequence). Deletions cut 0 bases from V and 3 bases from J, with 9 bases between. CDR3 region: CASSQDDTFYNSPLHF. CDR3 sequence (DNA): TGTGCCAGCAGCCAAGACGACACCTTCTATAATTCACCCCTCCACTTT.

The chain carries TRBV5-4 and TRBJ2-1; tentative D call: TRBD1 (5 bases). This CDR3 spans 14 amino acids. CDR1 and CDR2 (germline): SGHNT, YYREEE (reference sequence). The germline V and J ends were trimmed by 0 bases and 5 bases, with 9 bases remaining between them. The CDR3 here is CASSLGTPDNEQFF. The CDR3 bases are TGTGCCAGCAGCTTGGGGACACCGGACAATGAGCAGTTCTTC.

As DNA, the CDR3 is TGTGCCAGCAGCCAAGATCAGACAGGGGGCTACGAGCAGTACTTC. Translating it yields CASSQDQTGGYEQYF. The chain uses TRBV3-1 (or the pseudogene TRBV3-2) and TRBJ2-7, with 9 positions matching TRBD1. Trimming took 0 bases from V and 3 from J; bases not matched to a gene: 3. This CDR3 is built from 15 residues. CDR1 and CDR2 from the germline V gene are LGHDT and YNNKEL (reference sequence).

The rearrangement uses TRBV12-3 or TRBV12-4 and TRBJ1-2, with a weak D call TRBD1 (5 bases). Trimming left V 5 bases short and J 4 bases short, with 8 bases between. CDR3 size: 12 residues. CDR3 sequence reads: CASSRGGYGYTF. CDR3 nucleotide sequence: TGTGCCAGCAGTAGGGGCGGCTATGGCTACACCTTC.

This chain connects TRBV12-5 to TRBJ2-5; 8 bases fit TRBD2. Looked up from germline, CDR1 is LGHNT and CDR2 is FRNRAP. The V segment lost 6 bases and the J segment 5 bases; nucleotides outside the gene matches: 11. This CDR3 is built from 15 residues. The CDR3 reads CASGAGTRGSETQYF. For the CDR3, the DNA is TGTGCTAGTGGGGCCGGGACTAGGGGTTCCGAGACCCAGTACTTC.